This is a list of T cell receptor beta chains from one sample in a study of fetal regulatory T cell absence and autoimmunity. Assay used: immunoSEQ multiplex PCR; TCRdb lists only in-frame clones, some missing. This table has roughly 95,000 clones, around 72% appearing once. Sequenced sample: pancreas tissue. These receptors were obtained from a male donor with IPEX syndrome. The CDR3 runs from the conserved cysteine through the conserved F or W. A D gene is named only where the DNA matches it firmly. Some rows have no size entry. The others give once, few or many, or a class for an expanded clone.

clone_size: -; v_call: TRBV9; j_call: TRBJ2-3; d_call: TRBD2; cdr3_nt: TGTGCCAGCAGCGCGAGGGGAGGGGTCAGCACAGATACGCAGTATTTT; cdr3_aa: CASSARGGVSTDTQYF
clone_size: -; v_call: TRBV19; j_call: TRBJ1-2; d_call: -; cdr3_nt: TGTGCCAGTAGTATAGTCAGAGGACTGTTAAACTATGGCTACACCTTC; cdr3_aa: CASSIVRGLLNYGYTF
clone_size: few; v_call: TRBV19; j_call: TRBJ1-2; d_call: -; cdr3_nt: TGTGCCAGTAGTATACAGATTAACTATGGCTACACCTTC; cdr3_aa: CASSIQINYGYTF
clone_size: -; v_call: TRBV6-7; j_call: TRBJ2-2; d_call: -; cdr3_nt: TGTGCCAGCAGTTACTCGCCACAAGGGGCCCCCTGGACCGGGGAGCTGTTTTTT; cdr3_aa: CASSYSPQGAPWTGELFF
clone_size: once; v_call: TRBV27; j_call: TRBJ2-7; d_call: TRBD1; cdr3_nt: TGTGCCAGCAGTATCTCAGGGGGTGGTTACGAGCAGTACTTC; cdr3_aa: CASSISGGGYEQYF
clone_size: -; v_call: TRBV10-2; j_call: TRBJ2-5; d_call: TRBD2; cdr3_nt: TGCGCCAGCAGGACTAGCGGGGGGGAGACCCAGTACTTC; cdr3_aa: CASRTSGGETQYF
clone_size: -; v_call: TRBV5-1; j_call: TRBJ2-7; d_call: TRBD2; cdr3_nt: TGCGCCAGCAGCTTTCGTCCGTACCCAAGCGGGGGGGTCTACGAGCAGTACTTC; cdr3_aa: CASSFRPYPSGGVYEQYF
clone_size: -; v_call: TRBV4-1; j_call: TRBJ1-2; d_call: -; cdr3_nt: TGCGCCAGCAGCCAAGATCATGTGGGGGCTTACTATGGCTACACCTTC; cdr3_aa: CASSQDHVGAYYGYTF
clone_size: -; v_call: TRBV2; j_call: TRBJ2-3; d_call: -; cdr3_nt: TGTGCCAGCAGTGCCCCAAGAAGGGGAATAGATACGCAGTATTTT; cdr3_aa: CASSAPRRGIDTQYF
clone_size: few; v_call: TRBV6-5; j_call: TRBJ2-5; d_call: -; cdr3_nt: TGTGCCAGCAGTTACCAACTCCTGGAGACCCAGTACTTC; cdr3_aa: CASSYQLLETQYF
clone_size: -; v_call: TRBV5-6; j_call: TRBJ1-1; d_call: -; cdr3_nt: TGTGCCAGCAGCCTCGGGGATTTGAACACTGAAGCTTTCTTT; cdr3_aa: CASSLGDLNTEAFF
clone_size: -; v_call: TRBV14; j_call: TRBJ1-1; d_call: TRBD1; cdr3_nt: TGTGCCAGCAGCCACTATATACAGGGGCACACTGAAGCTTTCTTT; cdr3_aa: CASSHYIQGHTEAFF
clone_size: -; v_call: TRBV7-9; j_call: TRBJ1-2; d_call: -; cdr3_nt: TGTGCCAGCAGCCCCCCTCGGCTTAGCTATGGCTACACCTTC; cdr3_aa: CASSPPRLSYGYTF
clone_size: -; v_call: TRBV6-1; j_call: TRBJ1-1; d_call: -; cdr3_nt: TGTGCCAGCAGTGACCCTCCCATAAGGACGGTGAACACTGAAGCTTTCTTT; cdr3_aa: CASSDPPIRTVNTEAFF
clone_size: once; v_call: TRBV9; j_call: TRBJ1-4; d_call: -; cdr3_nt: TGTGCCAGCAGCGTAGACGGAACTAATGAAAAACTGTTTTTT; cdr3_aa: CASSVDGTNEKLFF
clone_size: -; v_call: TRBV29-1; j_call: TRBJ1-2; d_call: TRBD1; cdr3_nt: TGCAGCGTTGAAGGGACAGGGGTTTATGGCTACACCTTC; cdr3_aa: CSVEGTGVYGYTF
clone_size: -; v_call: TRBV4-1; j_call: TRBJ1-2; d_call: TRBD1; cdr3_nt: TGCGCCAGCAGCCAAGTTTCAGGGGGCGACTATGGCTACACCTTC; cdr3_aa: CASSQVSGGDYGYTF
clone_size: -; v_call: TRBV7-9; j_call: TRBJ2-5; d_call: TRBD2; cdr3_nt: TGTGCCAGCAGCCCTGGGACTATAAAGTACTTC; cdr3_aa: CASSPGTIKYF
clone_size: -; v_call: TRBV27; j_call: TRBJ2-7; d_call: TRBD1; cdr3_nt: TGTGCCAGCAGTCTCCAGACAGGGGACTACGAGCAGTACTTC; cdr3_aa: CASSLQTGDYEQYF
clone_size: -; v_call: TRBV11-3; j_call: TRBJ1-1; d_call: -; cdr3_nt: TGTGCCAGCAGCTCCCTTGGGTGGAGGGGGAACACTGAAGCTTTCTTT; cdr3_aa: CASSSLGWRGNTEAFF
clone_size: -; v_call: TRBV7-9; j_call: TRBJ2-1; d_call: TRBD2; cdr3_nt: TGTGCCAGCAGCTTAGTGGGGACTAGCGTTGACAATGAGCAGTTCTTC; cdr3_aa: CASSLVGTSVDNEQFF
clone_size: -; v_call: TRBV12-5; j_call: TRBJ1-2; d_call: TRBD1; cdr3_nt: TGTGCTAGTGGTTTGGTAGAGGGGGCGGGTGGCTACACCTTC; cdr3_aa: CASGLVEGAGGYTF
clone_size: -; v_call: TRBV5-1; j_call: TRBJ2-7; d_call: -; cdr3_nt: TGCGCCAGCAGCCAGGGACGTTCGTCCTACGAGCAGTACTTC; cdr3_aa: CASSQGRSSYEQYF
clone_size: few; v_call: TRBV27; j_call: TRBJ1-5; d_call: -; cdr3_nt: TGTGCCAGCACCCAAAGGGCAGGGGACAATCAGCCCCAGCATTTT; cdr3_aa: CASTQRAGDNQPQHF
clone_size: -; v_call: TRBV7-6; j_call: TRBJ2-7; d_call: TRBD1; cdr3_nt: TGTGCCAGCAGCTTGGGACAGGGGGATTTGGGCTCCTACGAGCAGTACTTC; cdr3_aa: CASSLGQGDLGSYEQYF
clone_size: -; v_call: TRBV6-5; j_call: TRBJ2-2; d_call: -; cdr3_nt: TGTGCCAGCAGATCCGGGACAAAAAACACCGGGGAGCTGTTTTTT; cdr3_aa: CASRSGTKNTGELFF
clone_size: -; v_call: TRBV4-3; j_call: TRBJ2-1; d_call: TRBD2; cdr3_nt: TGCGCCAGCAGCCAAGAGGAACTAGCGGACAATGAGCAGTTCTTC; cdr3_aa: CASSQEELADNEQFF
clone_size: few; v_call: TRBV19; j_call: TRBJ1-1; d_call: -; cdr3_nt: TGTGCCAGTAGCCGCCGGACTGAAGCTTTCTTT; cdr3_aa: CASSRRTEAFF
clone_size: -; v_call: TRBV19; j_call: TRBJ2-5; d_call: -; cdr3_nt: TGTGCCAGTAGACTAGGGGCCTCGGGACAAGAGACCCAGTACTTC; cdr3_aa: CASRLGASGQETQYF
clone_size: -; v_call: TRBV5-4; j_call: TRBJ2-2; d_call: -; cdr3_nt: TGTGCCAGCAGCTTGGGGCAGGCCGGGGAGCTGTTTTTT; cdr3_aa: CASSLGQAGELFF
clone_size: -; v_call: TRBV4-3; j_call: TRBJ2-1; d_call: -; cdr3_nt: TGCGCCAGCAGCAGGGGACTTCACAATGAGCAGTTCTTC; cdr3_aa: CASSRGLHNEQFF
clone_size: -; v_call: TRBV11-2; j_call: TRBJ2-3; d_call: TRBD2; cdr3_nt: TGTGCCAGCAGCTCACTAGCGGGGGTTAGCACAGATACGCAGTATTTT; cdr3_aa: CASSSLAGVSTDTQYF
clone_size: -; v_call: TRBV25-1; j_call: TRBJ1-2; d_call: -; cdr3_nt: TGTGCCAGCAGTGAGGGGACCGGCTACACCTTC; cdr3_aa: CASSEGTGYTF
clone_size: few; v_call: TRBV2; j_call: TRBJ1-2; d_call: TRBD1; cdr3_nt: TGTGCCAGCACACCAGGGGGACAGGCTAACTATGGCTACACCTTC; cdr3_aa: CASTPGGQANYGYTF
clone_size: once; v_call: TRBV5-6; j_call: TRBJ2-1; d_call: -; cdr3_nt: TGTGCCAGCAGCTTGGCACACCGAGGGGAGCAGTTCTTC; cdr3_aa: CASSLAHRGEQFF
clone_size: -; v_call: TRBV5-1; j_call: TRBJ2-7; d_call: TRBD1; cdr3_nt: TGCGCCAGCAGCTTGGGGGACAGCTCCTACGAGCAGTACTTC; cdr3_aa: CASSLGDSSYEQYF
clone_size: -; v_call: TRBV19; j_call: TRBJ2-1; d_call: -; cdr3_nt: TGTGCCAGTAGTATAGAAAGCGGTTACAATGAGCAGTTCTTC; cdr3_aa: CASSIESGYNEQFF
clone_size: -; v_call: TRBV5-4; j_call: TRBJ2-7; d_call: -; cdr3_nt: TGTGCCAGCAGCTTGTATGGGGACCTCCTTTACGAGCAGTACTTC; cdr3_aa: CASSLYGDLLYEQYF
clone_size: -; v_call: TRBV27; j_call: TRBJ2-3; d_call: -; cdr3_nt: TGTGCCAGCTGGGGACTCTCCACAGATACGCAGTATTTT; cdr3_aa: CASWGLSTDTQYF
clone_size: few; v_call: TRBV25-1; j_call: TRBJ2-5; d_call: -; cdr3_nt: TGTGCCAGCAGTGAATGGGGGCAAGAGACCCAGTACTTC; cdr3_aa: CASSEWGQETQYF
clone_size: -; v_call: TRBV10-3; j_call: TRBJ2-5; d_call: -; cdr3_nt: TGTGCCATCAGTGAGTCTCAAGCTTTCTGGGAGACCCAGTACTTC; cdr3_aa: CAISESQAFWETQYF
clone_size: -; v_call: TRBV6-5; j_call: TRBJ1-3; d_call: -; cdr3_nt: TGTGCCAGCAGTTACTCGAACGGCCCTGGAAACACCATATATTTT; cdr3_aa: CASSYSNGPGNTIYF
clone_size: few; v_call: TRBV11-2; j_call: TRBJ2-5; d_call: -; cdr3_nt: TGTGCCAGCAGCACGCGTGAGACCCAGTACTTC; cdr3_aa: CASSTRETQYF
clone_size: -; v_call: TRBV5-1; j_call: TRBJ1-1; d_call: -; cdr3_nt: TGCGCCAGCAGCTTGCAGGGGGCTTTCTTT; cdr3_aa: CASSLQGAFF
clone_size: -; v_call: TRBV5-6; j_call: TRBJ1-2; d_call: -; cdr3_nt: TGTGCCAGCAGCTCAGAGGGATATGGCTACACCTTC; cdr3_aa: CASSSEGYGYTF
clone_size: -; v_call: TRBV5-4; j_call: TRBJ2-5; d_call: TRBD1; cdr3_nt: TGTGCCAGCAGCTGGGACAGGGGCGGGGGGACCCAGTACTTC; cdr3_aa: CASSWDRGGGTQYF
clone_size: few; v_call: TRBV27; j_call: TRBJ2-7; d_call: TRBD2; cdr3_nt: TGTGCCAGCAGCCCCCTAGCGGGAGGGCCATTGGGGGAGCAGTACTTC; cdr3_aa: CASSPLAGGPLGEQYF
clone_size: few; v_call: TRBV9; j_call: TRBJ1-2; d_call: -; cdr3_nt: TGTGCCAGCAGCGCCCAATTAGACGGTAGTGGCTACACCTTC; cdr3_aa: CASSAQLDGSGYTF
clone_size: -; v_call: TRBV13; j_call: TRBJ2-3; d_call: -; cdr3_nt: TGTGCCAGCAGCTTCGGTGGGGGGATGGGAGATACGCAGTATTTT; cdr3_aa: CASSFGGGMGDTQYF
clone_size: -; v_call: TRBV19; j_call: TRBJ2-3; d_call: -; cdr3_nt: TGTGCCACCTCGGGACTCCCGCCTGAGGATACGCAGTATTTT; cdr3_aa: CATSGLPPEDTQYF
clone_size: once; v_call: TRBV5-6; j_call: TRBJ1-2; d_call: -; cdr3_nt: TGTGCCAGCATTAATCGGGACTTCTATGGCTACACCTTC; cdr3_aa: CASINRDFYGYTF
clone_size: -; v_call: TRBV9; j_call: TRBJ2-1; d_call: TRBD2; cdr3_nt: TGTGCCAGCAGCGCTAGCGGGAATTACAATGAGCAGTTCTTC; cdr3_aa: CASSASGNYNEQFF
clone_size: -; v_call: TRBV7-8; j_call: TRBJ2-7; d_call: TRBD2; cdr3_nt: TGTGCCAGCAGCTTATACGCAGCGGGAGTGTACGAGCAGTACTTC; cdr3_aa: CASSLYAAGVYEQYF
clone_size: -; v_call: TRBV4-3; j_call: TRBJ2-7; d_call: -; cdr3_nt: TGCGCCAGCAGCCAAGATCGCGAGCTCTACGAGCAGTACTTC; cdr3_aa: CASSQDRELYEQYF